Here is one T cell receptor beta chain with its context. Its target is unknown. After expansion with viral peptide pools in the ViraFEST assay, antigen-specific CD4+ T cells were sequenced. Scientists isolated CD4+ T cells after a roughly 10-day culture period ended. Vaccine recipients, nucleocapsid antibody negative, had no prior SARS-CoV-2 infection. Every well housed around 2 million PBMC, which grew in culture alongside 9 to 10 IU/ml IL-2 and 10 ug/ml peptides. The authors exchanged half the medium for IL-2 medium on days 3 and 7. These data originate in a study of vaccination effects on CD4 cells after COVID-19. Study-level information: It was two doses of either the BNT162b2 or mRNA-1273 vaccine that participants received.

TCRdb keeps only in-frame clones here, not all; method: immunoSEQ multiplex PCR. The sample yields about 24,000 clones, approximately 80% seen once. Study-wide results and caveats: At late timepoints after vaccination, vaccine- and infection-induced clones shrank markedly.

The ends were cut back, 4 bases at V and 1 base at J, with 12 bases in the middle. Per the germline V gene, CDR1 is SEHNR and CDR2 is FQNEAQ (reference sequence). The CDR3 loop spans 15 amino acids. The sample consisted of CD4+ T cells from PBMCs cultured with HCoV-NL63 spike peptides, taken before COVID-19 vaccination. The source is a human donor who received a COVID-19 vaccine. The chain uses TRBV7-9 and TRBJ2-3, with a tentative D call TRBD1 (6 bases). Here the CDR3 reads CASSWTAIRTDTQYF. The DNA for the CDR3 is TGTGCCAGCAGCTGGACAGCTATCCGCACAGATACGCAGTATTTT.